Listed below are T cell receptor beta chains from one sample, sequenced in a study of cytomegalovirus exposure and HLA in healthy donors. Sequencing used immunoSEQ multiplex PCR; TCRdb keeps in-frame clones, though not all of them. Here the sample spans around 130,000 clones, roughly 70% being singletons. Sequencing was carried out using PBMCs. Receptors were obtained from a man aged 35-49 years in good health and CMV-seropositive. Both conserved end residues are trimmed from each CDR3. The D gene is left open where the match is weak. Where a row states a size, it is once, few, many or the class of an expanded clone; other rows omit it.

V gene,D gene,J gene,clone size,CDR3 length,CDR3 protein
TRBV10-1,TRBD2,TRBJ2-4,-,14,ASSEQKREAKNIQY
TRBV5-1,-,TRBJ2-1,once,13,ASSLGTISYNEQF
TRBV7-8,TRBD1,TRBJ2-7,once,12,ASSLYRGEYEQY
TRBV19,TRBD1,TRBJ2-7,few,13,ASSDPRTGNYEQY
TRBV5-1,TRBD1,TRBJ1-1,few,13,ASSRGQNMNTEAF
TRBV15,-,TRBJ1-4,-,14,ATSRIDRRTNEKLF
TRBV7-6,TRBD1,TRBJ1-1,-,12,ASSIQGVNTEAF
TRBV19,-,TRBJ1-3,-,13,ASSDPDTAGNTIY
TRBV25-1,TRBD2,TRBJ2-1,-,10,ASSEFGGARF
TRBV18,TRBD1,TRBJ2-2,-,13,ASLSGTGSTGELF
TRBV15,-,TRBJ2-7,-,11,ATSREGGYEQY
TRBV18,TRBD1,TRBJ2-2,-,13,ASSARTGRTGELF
TRBV9,-,TRBJ1-1,-,13,ASSVLVGQDTEAF
TRBV2,TRBD1,TRBJ1-2,-,12,ASSRDRESYGYT
TRBV6-5,TRBD1,TRBJ2-7,-,12,ASSSRDRVFEQY
TRBV5-4,TRBD1,TRBJ2-7,-,14,ASSPRTGGDAYEQY
TRBV6-1,TRBD2,TRBJ2-1,few,13,ASSELAGSYNEQF
TRBV30,TRBD2,TRBJ2-2,once,16,AWSSTGTSGGLSGELF
TRBV6-6,TRBD1,TRBJ2-5,-,13,ASSSGQGAQETQY
TRBV30,-,TRBJ2-4,once,11,AWGRDNKNIQY
TRBV27,-,TRBJ2-5,-,11,ASRRITQETQY
TRBV4-1,-,TRBJ2-2,-,12,ASSQYGDTGELF
TRBV7-9,-,TRBJ1-1,-,13,ASSSSRGRDTEAF
TRBV14,-,TRBJ1-4,-,12,ASSQVGGSGKLF
TRBV5-6,-,TRBJ2-7,-,10,ASSSVSYEQY
TRBV6-5,-,TRBJ1-5,few,12,ASSYRGGGQPQH
TRBV30,-,TRBJ1-2,-,8,AWSGQAYT
TRBV28,TRBD1,TRBJ1-1,-,10,ARRTGGTEAF
TRBV6-5,TRBD2,TRBJ2-3,-,12,ASKPSGGTDTQY
TRBV7-9,-,TRBJ2-3,-,14,ASSRLAEKVKDTQY
TRBV27,TRBD1,TRBJ2-7,-,12,ASSSPGQAYEQY
TRBV29-1,TRBD1,TRBJ1-2,-,12,SVVRTGGFYGYT
TRBV4-1,-,TRBJ1-4,few,13,ASSQGPGLGEKLF
TRBV2,TRBD2,TRBJ2-1,-,13,ASREEQRGGFRQF
TRBV4-1,-,TRBJ2-7,-,14,ASSQAFRVADSEQY
TRBV5-4,TRBD1,TRBJ1-6,-,12,ASSFDRGGSPLH
TRBV19,TRBD1,TRBJ1-3,-,12,ASTPTGDGNTIY
TRBV28,TRBD1,TRBJ2-5,-,15,ASSPTGTDAFQETQY
TRBV28,TRBD2,TRBJ2-1,-,12,ASRTSGSINEQF
TRBV4-1,-,TRBJ2-1,-,13,ASSQVRTTYNEQF
TRBV28,TRBD1,TRBJ2-7,-,12,ASRLQGADYEQY
TRBV28,-,TRBJ1-2,-,12,ASSFGHTNYGYT
TRBV6-5,-,TRBJ2-7,-,12,ASSYDPVTSEQY
TRBV27,-,TRBJ2-7,once,11,ASSQGGTYEQY
TRBV18,-,TRBJ1-3,once,14,ASSPGTGSSGNTIY
TRBV4-1,-,TRBJ2-5,-,13,ASSQNGRLEETQY
TRBV11-3,-,TRBJ2-1,-,10,ASSLDGNEQF
TRBV7-9,TRBD1,TRBJ1-1,-,13,ASSATRGSGTEAF
TRBV28,TRBD2,TRBJ2-7,-,13,ASSLAGGRDYEQY
TRBV28,-,TRBJ1-5,-,13,ASSPVKGINQPQH
TRBV11-2,-,TRBJ1-3,-,12,ASSLDPGVDTIY
TRBV7-9,TRBD2,TRBJ2-7,few,9,ASSRGGQQY
TRBV4-2,-,TRBJ2-6,few,13,ASSPTGSGANVLT